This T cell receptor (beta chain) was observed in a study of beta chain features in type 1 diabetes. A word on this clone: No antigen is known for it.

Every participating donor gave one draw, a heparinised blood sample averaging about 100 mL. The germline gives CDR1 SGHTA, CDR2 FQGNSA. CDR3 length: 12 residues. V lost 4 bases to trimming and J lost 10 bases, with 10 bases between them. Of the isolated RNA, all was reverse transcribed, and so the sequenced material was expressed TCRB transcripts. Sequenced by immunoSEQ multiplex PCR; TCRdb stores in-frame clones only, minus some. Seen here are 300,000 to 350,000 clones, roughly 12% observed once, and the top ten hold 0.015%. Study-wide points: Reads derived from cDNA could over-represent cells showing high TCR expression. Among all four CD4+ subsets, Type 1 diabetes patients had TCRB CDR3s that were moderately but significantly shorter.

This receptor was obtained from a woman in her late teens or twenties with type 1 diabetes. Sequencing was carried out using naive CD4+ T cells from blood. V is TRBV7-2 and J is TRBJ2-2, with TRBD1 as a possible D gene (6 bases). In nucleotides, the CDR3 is TGTGCCAGCAGCTCGCAGGGGCTGGAGCTGTTTTTT. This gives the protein CASSSQGLELFF. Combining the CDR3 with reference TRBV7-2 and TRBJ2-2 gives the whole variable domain GAGVSQSPSNKVTEKGKDVELRCDPISGHTALYWYRQSLGQGLEFLIYFQGNSAPDKSGLPSDRFSAERTGGSVSTLTIQRTQQEDSAVYLCASSSQGLELFFGEGSRLTVL.